A single sample gave rise to the 6 T cell receptor beta chains below, sequenced in a study of cytomegalovirus exposure and HLA in healthy donors. The PCR was carried out with 60 Vbeta primers and 13 Jbeta primers. Sequencing was performed with immunoSEQ multiplex PCR; in TCRdb, only in-frame clones are kept and a portion is missing. The table records about 140,000 clones, roughly 80% of them present only once. Sequencing was done on a sample of PBMCs. Receptors originate from a female donor in good health and CMV-seronegative.

This chain uses TRBV7-7 with TRBJ2-5, with 15 nucleotides matching TRBD2. The ends lost 4 bases at V and 1 base at J; junction bases unmatched: 1. This CDR3 has 16 amino acids. Germline CDR1 is SSHAT and CDR2 is FNYEAQ (reference sequence). CDR3 coding DNA: TGTGCCAGCAGCTGGGGACTAGCGGGGGGCCAAGAGACCCAGTACTTC. Protein product: CASSWGLAGGQETQYF.

The chain recombines TRBV4-2 with TRBJ1-4, with unresolved D. The CDR3 consists of 15 residues. Trimming left V 1 base short and J 0 bases short, with 6 bases between. Germline V gives CDR1 LGHNA, CDR2 YNFKEQ. The DNA for the CDR3 is TGTGCCAGCAGCCAAGGAGAAGCAACTAATGAAAAACTGTTTTTT. It translates to CASSQGEATNEKLFF.

As concerns this clone: One junction end does not reproduce the germline sequence, and a read error may be involved. The gene calls are TRBV7-7 and TRBJ2-1; D is ambiguous. The CDR3 length is 15 residues. CDR1 is SSHAT, CDR2 FNYEAQ, per germline (reference sequence). For the CDR3, the DNA is TGTGCTAGCAGCTTATCATCGAGCTCCTACAATGAGCAGTTCTTC. Amino acids: CASSLSSSSYNEQFF.

This chain connects TRBV6-1 to TRBJ2-4; 9 bases line up with TRBD2. The V and J ends lost 11 bases and 5 bases, in that order; junction bases with no gene match: 7. Germline CDR1 reads MNHNS; CDR2 reads SASEGT. The length of the CDR3 is 13 residues. The CDR3 sequence is CASRAGGENIQYF. The DNA of the CDR3 is TGTGCCTCAAGGGCGGGGGGGGAAAACATTCAGTACTTC.

The rearrangement joins TRBV28 to TRBJ2-7, with D possibly being TRBD2 (6 bases). Trimming cost V 2 bases and J 7 bases, with 12 bases left between them. This CDR3 is 13 amino acids long. CDR1 MDHEN and CDR2 SYDVKM come from the germline V gene. The CDR3 DNA sequence: TGTGCCAGCAGTTTAATGGCCCGGGGGGAGCAGTACTTC. Residues: CASSLMARGEQYF. The entire variable domain, with the rest obtained from reference TRBV28 and TRBJ2-7, is as follows: DVKVTQSSRYLVKRTGEKVFLECVQDMDHENMFWYRQDPGLGLRLIYFSYDVKMKEKGDIPEGYSVSREKKERFSLILESASTNQTSMYLCASSLMARGEQYFGPGTRLTVT.

As DNA, the CDR3 is TGTGCCTGGAGTGCAGGGCCCCACGAGCAGTACTTC. It translates to CAWSAGPHEQYF. The chain links TRBV30 to TRBJ2-7, with D possibly being TRBD1 (5 bases). The germline V gene has CDR1 GTSNPN and CDR2 SVGIG (reference sequence). V gave up 1 base and J gave up 5 bases, with 9 bases separating them. CDR3 length: 12 amino acids.